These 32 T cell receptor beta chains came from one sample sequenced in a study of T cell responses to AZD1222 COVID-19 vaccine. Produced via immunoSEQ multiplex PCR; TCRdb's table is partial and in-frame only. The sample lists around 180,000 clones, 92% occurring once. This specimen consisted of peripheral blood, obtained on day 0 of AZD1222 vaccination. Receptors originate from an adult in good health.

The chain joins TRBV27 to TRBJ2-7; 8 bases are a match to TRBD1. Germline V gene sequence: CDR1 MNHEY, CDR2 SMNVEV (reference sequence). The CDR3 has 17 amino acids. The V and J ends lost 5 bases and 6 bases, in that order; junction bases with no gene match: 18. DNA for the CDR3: TGTGCCAGCAGTCCCGCCCTAGCAGGACAGGGAAGGCGCGAGCAGTACTTC. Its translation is CASSPALAGQGRREQYF.

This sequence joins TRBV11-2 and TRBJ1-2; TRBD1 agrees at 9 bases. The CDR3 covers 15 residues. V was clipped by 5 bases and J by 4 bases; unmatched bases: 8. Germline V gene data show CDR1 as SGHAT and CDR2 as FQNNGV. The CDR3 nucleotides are TGTGCCAGCAGCGCGGGACAGGGTGGACTCTATGGCTACACCTTC. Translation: CASSAGQGGLYGYTF.

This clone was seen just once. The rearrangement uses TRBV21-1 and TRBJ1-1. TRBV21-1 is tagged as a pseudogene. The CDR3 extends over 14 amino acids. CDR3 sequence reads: CASSKNSMNTEAFF. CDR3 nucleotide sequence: TGTGCCAGCAGCAAAAATAGCATGAACACTGAAGCTTTCTTT.

The CDR3 coding sequence is TGCGCCAGCAGCCACCTCGAGGGTCTGAACACTGAAGCTTTCTTT. Translated, it gives CASSHLEGLNTEAFF. The J gene is TRBJ1-1, the V gene TRBV5-1, with D hard to call. V gave up 4 bases and J gave up 0 bases, with 13 bases separating them. Germline V gene lookup returns CDR1 SGHRS and CDR2 YFSETQ. The CDR3 spans 15 residues.

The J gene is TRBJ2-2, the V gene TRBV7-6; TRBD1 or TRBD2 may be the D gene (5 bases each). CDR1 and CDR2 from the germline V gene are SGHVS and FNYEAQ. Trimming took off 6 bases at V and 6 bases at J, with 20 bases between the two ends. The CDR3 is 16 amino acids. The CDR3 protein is CASSLVESRDAGELFF. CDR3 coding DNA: TGTGCCAGCAGTTTGGTGGAGTCCCGGGACGCCGGGGAGCTGTTTTTT.

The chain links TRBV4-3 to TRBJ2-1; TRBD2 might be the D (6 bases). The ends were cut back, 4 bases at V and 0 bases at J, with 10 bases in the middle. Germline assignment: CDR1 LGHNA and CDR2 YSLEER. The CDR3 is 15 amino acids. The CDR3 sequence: CASSLRGTSYNEQFF. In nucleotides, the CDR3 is TGCGCCAGCAGCCTTCGGGGGACCTCCTACAATGAGCAGTTCTTC.

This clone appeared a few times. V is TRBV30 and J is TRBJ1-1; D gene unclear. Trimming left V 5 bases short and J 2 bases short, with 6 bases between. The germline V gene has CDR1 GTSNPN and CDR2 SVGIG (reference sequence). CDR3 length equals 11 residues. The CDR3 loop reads CAWLFNTEAFF. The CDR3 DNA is TGTGCCTGGCTTTTTAACACTGAAGCTTTCTTT.

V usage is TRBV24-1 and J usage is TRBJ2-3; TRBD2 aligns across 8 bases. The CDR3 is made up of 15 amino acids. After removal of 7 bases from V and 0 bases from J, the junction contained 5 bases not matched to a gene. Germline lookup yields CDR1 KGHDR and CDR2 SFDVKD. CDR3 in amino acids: CATSHSGASTDTQYF. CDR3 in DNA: TGTGCCACCAGCCATAGCGGGGCTAGCACAGATACGCAGTATTTT.

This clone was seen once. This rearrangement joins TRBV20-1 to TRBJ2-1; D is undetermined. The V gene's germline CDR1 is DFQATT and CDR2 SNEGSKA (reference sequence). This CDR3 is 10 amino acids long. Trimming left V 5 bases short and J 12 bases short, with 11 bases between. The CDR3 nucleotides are TGCAGTGCTCTTCGCAATCGGCAGTTCTTC. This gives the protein CSALRNRQFF.

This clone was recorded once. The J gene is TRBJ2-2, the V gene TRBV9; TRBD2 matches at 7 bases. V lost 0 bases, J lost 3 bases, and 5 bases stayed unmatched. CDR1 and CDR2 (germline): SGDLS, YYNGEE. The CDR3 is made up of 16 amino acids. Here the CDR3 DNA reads TGTGCCAGCAGCGTAGTAAAGGGAGGGGACACCGGGGAGCTGTTTTTT. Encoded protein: CASSVVKGGDTGELFF.

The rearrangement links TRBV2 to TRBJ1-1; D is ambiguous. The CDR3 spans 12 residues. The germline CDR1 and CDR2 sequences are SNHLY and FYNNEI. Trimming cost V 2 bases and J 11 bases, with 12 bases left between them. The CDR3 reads CASSETLGRAFF. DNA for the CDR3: TGTGCCAGCAGTGAAACCCTCGGAAGGGCTTTCTTT.

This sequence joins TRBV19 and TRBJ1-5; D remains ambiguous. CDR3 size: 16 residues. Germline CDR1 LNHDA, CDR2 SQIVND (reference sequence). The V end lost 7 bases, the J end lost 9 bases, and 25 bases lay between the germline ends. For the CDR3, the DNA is TGTGCCAGTACCGCCGGACGGTTAAATCGGAATACGCCCCAGCATTTT. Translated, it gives CASTAGRLNRNTPQHF.

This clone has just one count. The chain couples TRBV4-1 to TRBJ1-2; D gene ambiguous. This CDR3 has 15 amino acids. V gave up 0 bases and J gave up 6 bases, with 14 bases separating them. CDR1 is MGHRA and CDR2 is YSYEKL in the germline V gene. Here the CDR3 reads CASSQDGSGWDGYTF. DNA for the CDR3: TGCGCCAGCAGCCAAGATGGCTCAGGTTGGGATGGCTACACCTTC.

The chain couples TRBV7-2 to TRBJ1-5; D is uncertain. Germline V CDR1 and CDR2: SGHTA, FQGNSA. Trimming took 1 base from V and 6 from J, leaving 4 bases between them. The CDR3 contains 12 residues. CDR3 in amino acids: CASSLGVQPQHF. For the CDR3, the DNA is TGTGCCAGCAGCTTAGGGGTTCAGCCCCAGCATTTT.

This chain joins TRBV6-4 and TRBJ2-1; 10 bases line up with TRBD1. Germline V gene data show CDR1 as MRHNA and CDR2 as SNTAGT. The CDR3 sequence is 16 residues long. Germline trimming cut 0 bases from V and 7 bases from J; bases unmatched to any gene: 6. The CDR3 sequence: CASSDSRQGAGNEQFF. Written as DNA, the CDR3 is TGTGCCAGCAGTGACTCTCGACAGGGGGCAGGGAATGAGCAGTTCTTC.

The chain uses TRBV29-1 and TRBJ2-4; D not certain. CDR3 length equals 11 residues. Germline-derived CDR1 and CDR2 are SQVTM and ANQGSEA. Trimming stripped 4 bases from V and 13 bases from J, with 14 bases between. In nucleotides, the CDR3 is TGCAGCGTTGCCCGAGCCGGGCACCAGTACTTC. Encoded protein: CSVARAGHQYF.

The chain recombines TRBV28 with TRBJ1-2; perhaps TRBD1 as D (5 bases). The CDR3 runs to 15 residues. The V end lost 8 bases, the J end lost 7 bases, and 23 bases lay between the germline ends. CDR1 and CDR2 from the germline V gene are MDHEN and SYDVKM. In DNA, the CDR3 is TGTGCCAGCCTACGGGGCGGCGGGGATTTTCGTGGCTACACCTTC. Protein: CASLRGGGDFRGYTF.

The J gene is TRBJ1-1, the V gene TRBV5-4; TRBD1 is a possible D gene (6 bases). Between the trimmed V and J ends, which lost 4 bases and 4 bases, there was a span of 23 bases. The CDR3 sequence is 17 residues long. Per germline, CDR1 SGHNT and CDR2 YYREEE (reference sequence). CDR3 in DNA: TGTGCCAGCAGCCGAGCGGGGGCGCGGGAATGGTCCACTGAAGCTTTCTTT. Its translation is CASSRAGAREWSTEAFF.

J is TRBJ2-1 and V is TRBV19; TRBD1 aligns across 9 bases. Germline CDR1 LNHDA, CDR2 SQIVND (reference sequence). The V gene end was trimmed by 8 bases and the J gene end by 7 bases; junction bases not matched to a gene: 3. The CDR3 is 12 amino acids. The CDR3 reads CASGQGLNEQFF. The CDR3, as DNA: TGTGCCAGTGGACAGGGGCTTAATGAGCAGTTCTTC. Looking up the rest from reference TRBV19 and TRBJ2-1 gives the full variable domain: DGGITQSPKYLFRKEGQNVTLSCEQNLNHDAMYWYRQDPGQGLRLIYYSQIVNDFQKGDIAEGYSVSREKKESFPLTVTSAQKNPTAFYLCASGQGLNEQFFGPGTRLTVL.

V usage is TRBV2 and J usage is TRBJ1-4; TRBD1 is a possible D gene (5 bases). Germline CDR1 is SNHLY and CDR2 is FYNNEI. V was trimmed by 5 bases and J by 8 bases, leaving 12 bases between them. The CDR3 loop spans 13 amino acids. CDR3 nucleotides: TGTGCCAGCAGTCGGGGCCGTGGGGAAAAACTGTTTTTT. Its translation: CASSRGRGEKLFF.

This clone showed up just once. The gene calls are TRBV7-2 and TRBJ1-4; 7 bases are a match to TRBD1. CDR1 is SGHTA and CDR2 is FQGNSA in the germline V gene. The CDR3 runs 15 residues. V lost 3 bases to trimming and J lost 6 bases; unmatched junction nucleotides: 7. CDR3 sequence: CASSFQDRVDEKLFF. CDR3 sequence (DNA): TGTGCCAGCAGCTTCCAAGACAGGGTGGATGAAAAACTGTTTTTT. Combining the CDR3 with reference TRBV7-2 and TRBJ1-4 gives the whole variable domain GAGVSQSPSNKVTEKGKDVELRCDPISGHTALYWYRQSLGQGLEFLIYFQGNSAPDKSGLPSDRFSAERTGGSVSTLTIQRTQQEDSAVYLCASSFQDRVDEKLFFGSGTQLSVL.

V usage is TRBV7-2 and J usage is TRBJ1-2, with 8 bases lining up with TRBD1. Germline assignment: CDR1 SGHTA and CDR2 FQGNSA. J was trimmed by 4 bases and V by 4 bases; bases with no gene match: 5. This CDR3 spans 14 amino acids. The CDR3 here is CASSWSDRGYGYTF. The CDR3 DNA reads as TGTGCCAGCAGCTGGAGCGACAGGGGCTATGGCTACACCTTC.

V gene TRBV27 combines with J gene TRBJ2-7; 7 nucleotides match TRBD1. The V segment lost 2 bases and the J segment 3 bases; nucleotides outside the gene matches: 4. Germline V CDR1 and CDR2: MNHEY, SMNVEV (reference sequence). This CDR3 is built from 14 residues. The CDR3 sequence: CASSLPGQYYEQYF. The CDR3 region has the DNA TGTGCCAGCAGTTTACCGGGACAGTACTACGAGCAGTACTTC.

DNA for the CDR3: TGTGCCAGCAGCCAGACTCGGGACATTCAGTACTTC. Amino acid sequence: CASSQTRDIQYF. The V call is TRBV6-2 or TRBV6-3, the J call TRBJ2-4; D call uncertain. Germline lookup yields CDR1 MNHEY and CDR2 SVGEGT. The V and J ends lost 6 bases and 8 bases respectively, with 11 bases between them. The CDR3 has 12 amino acids.

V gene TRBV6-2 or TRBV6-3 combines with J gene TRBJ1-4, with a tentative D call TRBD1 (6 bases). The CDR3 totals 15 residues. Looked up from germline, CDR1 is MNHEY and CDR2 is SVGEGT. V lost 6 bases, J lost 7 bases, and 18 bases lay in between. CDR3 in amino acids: CASSRLQGGPEKLFF. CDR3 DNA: TGTGCCAGCAGCCGTCTACAGGGAGGTCCTGAAAAACTGTTTTTT.

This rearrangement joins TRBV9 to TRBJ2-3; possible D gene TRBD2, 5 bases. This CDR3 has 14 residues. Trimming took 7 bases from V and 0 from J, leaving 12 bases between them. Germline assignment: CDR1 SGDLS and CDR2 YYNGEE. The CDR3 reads CASVRLASTDTQYF. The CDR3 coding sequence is TGTGCCAGCGTTCGCTTAGCGAGCACAGATACGCAGTATTTT.

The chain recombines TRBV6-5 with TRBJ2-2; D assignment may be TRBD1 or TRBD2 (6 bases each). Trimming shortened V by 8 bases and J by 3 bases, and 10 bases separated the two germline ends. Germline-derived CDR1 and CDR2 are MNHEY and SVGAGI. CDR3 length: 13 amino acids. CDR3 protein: CASGGGYTGELFF. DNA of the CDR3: TGTGCCAGCGGAGGGGGATACACCGGGGAGCTGTTTTTT.

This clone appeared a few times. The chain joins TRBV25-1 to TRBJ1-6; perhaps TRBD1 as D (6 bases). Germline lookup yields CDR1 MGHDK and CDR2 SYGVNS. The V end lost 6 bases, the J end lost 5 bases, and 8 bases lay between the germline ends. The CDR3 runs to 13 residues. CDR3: CASRRTDNSPLHF. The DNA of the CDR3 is TGTGCCAGCAGGCGGACAGATAATTCACCCCTCCACTTT. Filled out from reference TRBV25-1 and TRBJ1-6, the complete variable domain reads EADIYQTPRYLVIGTGKKITLECSQTMGHDKMYWYQQDPGMELHLIHYSYGVNSTEKGDLSSESTVSRIRTEHFPLTLESARPSHTSQYLCASRRTDNSPLHFGNGTRLTVT.

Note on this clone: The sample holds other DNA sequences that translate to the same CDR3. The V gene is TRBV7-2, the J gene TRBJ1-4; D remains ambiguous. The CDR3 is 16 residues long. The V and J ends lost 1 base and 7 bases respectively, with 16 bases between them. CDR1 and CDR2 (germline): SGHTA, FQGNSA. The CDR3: CASSLDRQAVPEKLFF. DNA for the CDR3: TGTGCCAGCAGCTTAGATAGGCAAGCCGTACCTGAAAAACTGTTTTTT.

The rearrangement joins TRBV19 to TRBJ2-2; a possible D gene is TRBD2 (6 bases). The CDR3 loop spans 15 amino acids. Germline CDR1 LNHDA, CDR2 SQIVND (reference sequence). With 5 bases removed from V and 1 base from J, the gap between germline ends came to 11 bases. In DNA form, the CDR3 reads TGTGCCAGTAGTGGTCGGCGGGAGAACACCGGGGAGCTGTTTTTT. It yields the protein CASSGRRENTGELFF.

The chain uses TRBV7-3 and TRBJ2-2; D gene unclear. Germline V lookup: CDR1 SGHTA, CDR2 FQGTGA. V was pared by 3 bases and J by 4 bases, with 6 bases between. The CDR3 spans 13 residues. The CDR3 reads CASSLRRTGELFF. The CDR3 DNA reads TGTGCCAGCAGCTTGCGGCGCACCGGGGAGCTGTTTTTT.

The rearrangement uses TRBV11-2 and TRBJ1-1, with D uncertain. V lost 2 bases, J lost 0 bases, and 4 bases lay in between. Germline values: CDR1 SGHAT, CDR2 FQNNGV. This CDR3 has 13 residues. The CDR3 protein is CASSLQVNTEAFF. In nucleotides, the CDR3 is TGTGCCAGCAGCTTACAGGTGAACACTGAAGCTTTCTTT. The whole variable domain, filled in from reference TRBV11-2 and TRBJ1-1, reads EAGVAQSPRYKIIEKRQSVAFWCNPISGHATLYWYQQILGQGPKLLIQFQNNGVVDDSQLPKDRFSAERLKGVDSTLKIQPAKLEDSAVYLCASSLQVNTEAFFGQGTRLTVV.